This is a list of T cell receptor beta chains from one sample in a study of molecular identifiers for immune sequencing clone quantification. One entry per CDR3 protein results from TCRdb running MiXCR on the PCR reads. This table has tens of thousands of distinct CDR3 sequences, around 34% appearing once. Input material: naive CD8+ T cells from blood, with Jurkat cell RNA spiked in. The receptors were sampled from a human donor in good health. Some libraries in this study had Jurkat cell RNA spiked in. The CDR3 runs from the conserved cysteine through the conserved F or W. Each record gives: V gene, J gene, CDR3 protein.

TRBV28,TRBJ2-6,CASSPKMIGLATGGAFRGANVLTF
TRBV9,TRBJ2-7,CASSPGGSYEQYF
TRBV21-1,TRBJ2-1,CASTGGIREPNYNEQFF
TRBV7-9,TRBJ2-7,CAVQREGLREQYF
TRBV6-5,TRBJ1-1,CASSYRRNTEAFF
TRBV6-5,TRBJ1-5,CASSYYGSRNQPQHF
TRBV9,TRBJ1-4,CASSVGGRSNEKLFF
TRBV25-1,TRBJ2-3,CASSEVGGGTDTQYF
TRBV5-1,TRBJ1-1,CASSPLEEAEAFF
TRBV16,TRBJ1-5,CASSQSGNQPQHF
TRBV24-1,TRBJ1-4,CATSDSKTGGNEKLFF
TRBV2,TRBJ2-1,CASSYTSGAYNEQFF
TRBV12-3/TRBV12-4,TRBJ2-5,CASRTGGQETQYF
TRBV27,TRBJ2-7,CASRLLGGADYEQYF
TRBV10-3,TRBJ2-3,CAISESILRGRDTQYF
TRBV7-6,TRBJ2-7,CASSLALWPSEQYF
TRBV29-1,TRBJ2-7,CSVDGVAESSYEQYF
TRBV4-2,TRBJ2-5,CASSQDTSGSSVWETQYF
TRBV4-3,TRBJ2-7,CASSQAWTAGEQYF
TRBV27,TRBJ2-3,CASSLFGDSTDTQYF
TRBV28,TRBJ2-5,CASSPPTSGQETQYF
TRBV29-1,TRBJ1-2,CSVGESGSYGYTF
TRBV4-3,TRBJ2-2,CASSQDVAGKTGELFF
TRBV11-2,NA,CASSHGGEQYF
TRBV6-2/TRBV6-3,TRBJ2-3,CASSHGLAGAPDTQYF